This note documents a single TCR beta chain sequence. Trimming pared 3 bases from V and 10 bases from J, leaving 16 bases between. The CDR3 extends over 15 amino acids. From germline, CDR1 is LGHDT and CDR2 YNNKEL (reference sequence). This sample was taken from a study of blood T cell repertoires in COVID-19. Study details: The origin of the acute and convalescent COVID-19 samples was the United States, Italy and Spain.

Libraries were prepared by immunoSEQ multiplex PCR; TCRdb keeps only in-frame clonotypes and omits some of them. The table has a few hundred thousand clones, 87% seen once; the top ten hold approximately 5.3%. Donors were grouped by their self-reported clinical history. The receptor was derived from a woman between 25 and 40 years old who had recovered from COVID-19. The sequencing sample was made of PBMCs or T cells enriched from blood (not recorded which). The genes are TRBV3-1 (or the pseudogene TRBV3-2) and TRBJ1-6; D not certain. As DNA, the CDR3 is TGTGCCAGCAGCCAGGCCGGCGTGGGAGGCTCACCCCTCCACTTT. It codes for CASSQAGVGGSPLHF.